The 20 T cell receptor beta chains given below trace back to one sample, sequenced in a study of T-cell reconstitution after alpha-beta-depleted transplantation in children. Unique molecular identifiers were used to barcode this TCRbeta library. From the PCR reads, TCRdb called clonotypes with MiXCR, one entry per CDR3 protein. Here the sample spans under 450,000 distinct CDR3 sequences, roughly 17% being singletons. Sequences were derived from PBMCs, mostly from graft donor cells, sampled 360 days after TCRalphabeta/CD19-depleted stem cell transplant. The receptors were gathered from a boy under three years old who had a stem cell transplant for Wiskott-Aldrich syndrome, so the T cells may come from the graft donor.

The genes are TRBV7-2 and TRBJ2-7; perhaps TRBD2 as D (6 bases). The CDR3 length is 16 residues. Germline assignment: CDR1 SGHTA and CDR2 FQGNSA. V shed 5 bases and J shed 6 bases, with 23 bases lying between them. CDR3 DNA: TGTGCCAGCAGCCCTTTCGGGGACTTCCTCCTGGGCGAGCAGTACTTC. Translated, it gives CASSPFGDFLLGEQYF. The variable domain in full, with the rest retrieved from reference TRBV7-2 and TRBJ2-7, is GAGVSQSPSNKVTEKGKDVELRCDPISGHTALYWYRQSLGQGLEFLIYFQGNSAPDKSGLPSDRFSAERTGGSVSTLTIQRTQQEDSAVYLCASSPFGDFLLGEQYFGPGTRLTVT.

The V gene is TRBV25-1, the J gene TRBJ2-1; 12 bases align to TRBD2. Unmatched junction bases numbered 10, after V lost 5 bases and J lost 5 bases. This CDR3 comprises 17 residues. Germline V lookup: CDR1 MGHDK, CDR2 SYGVNS. In nucleotides, the CDR3 is TGTGCCAGCAGTCGTCTAGCGGGAGGGAAGGGTGACAATGAGCAGTTCTTC. Protein: CASSRLAGGKGDNEQFF.

This chain links TRBV12-3 or TRBV12-4 with TRBJ2-2; weak D call: TRBD2 (6 bases). The length of the CDR3 is 15 residues. V gave up 4 bases and J gave up 8 bases, with 17 bases separating them. The CDR3 DNA is TGTGCCAGCAGTTCCCCCGGGAGCTACCGAGGGGAGCTGTTTTTT. Its protein product is CASSSPGSYRGELFF.

There are a few counts of this clonotype. This sequence joins TRBV5-5 and TRBJ2-2; possibly TRBD2 for D (6 bases). This CDR3 spans 14 amino acids. V was trimmed by 0 bases and J by 6 bases, leaving 9 bases between them. Germline V gene data show CDR1 as SGHKS and CDR2 as YYEKEE (reference sequence). The CDR3 loop reads CASSLGTSPGELFF. The CDR3, as DNA: TGTGCCAGCAGCTTGGGAACTAGCCCCGGGGAGCTGTTTTTT.

This clonotype was counted only a few times. The chain carries TRBV7-4 and TRBJ2-7, with a possible D match to TRBD2 (6 bases). This CDR3 spans 13 amino acids. Trimming left V 8 bases short and J 0 bases short, with 11 bases between. Germline CDR1 SGHVT, CDR2 SQSDAQ. In DNA form, the CDR3 reads TGTGCCAGCGGGGGGACTTCCTCCTACGAGCAGTACTTC. It specifies CASGGTSSYEQYF.

V and J are TRBV15 and TRBJ2-7; D tentatively fits TRBD1 or TRBD2 (5 bases each). Germline values: CDR1 LNHNV, CDR2 YYDKDF (reference sequence). The CDR3 is made up of 17 amino acids. V gave up 1 base and J gave up 0 bases, with 16 bases separating them. The CDR3, as DNA: TGTGCCACCAGCAGAGCACGGGGCGCCCTGGGCTCCTACGAGCAGTACTTC. Encoded protein: CATSRARGALGSYEQYF.

The CDR3 DNA follows: TGTGCCAGCAGCTACAGAGCGGGAGAGCAGTTCTTC. Translating gives CASSYRAGEQFF. The chain combines TRBV7-9 with TRBJ2-1, with 7 bases fitting TRBD2. Germline CDR1 is SEHNR and CDR2 is FQNEAQ (reference sequence). The CDR3 has 12 residues. J gave up 10 bases and V 4 bases, and 4 bases lay outside the gene matches.

This clonotype was picked up many times. The genes are TRBV4-1 and TRBJ1-6; D is perhaps TRBD1 (6 bases). CDR3 size: 16 residues. CDR1 MGHRA and CDR2 YSYEKL come from the germline V gene. With 4 bases removed from V and 0 bases from J, the gap between germline ends came to 10 bases. Here the CDR3 DNA reads TGCGCCAGCAGCCGAGACAGGAGCTCCTATAATTCACCCCTCCACTTT. The encoded protein is CASSRDRSSYNSPLHF.

This clonotype has more than one count but fewer than ten. The J gene is TRBJ1-5, the V gene TRBV12-3 or TRBV12-4, with D hard to call. V was shortened by 2 bases and J by 9 bases, with 8 bases between the two germline ends. This CDR3 contains 12 residues. CDR3 residues: CASSLSQRPQHF. For the CDR3, the DNA is TGTGCCAGCAGTTTAAGTCAACGGCCCCAGCATTTT.

The chain uses TRBV12-3 or TRBV12-4 and TRBJ2-4; perhaps TRBD1 as D (7 bases). This CDR3 spans 14 amino acids. V lost 5 bases to trimming and J lost 11 bases, with 19 bases between them. The CDR3 nucleotides read TGTGCCAGCAGTCGGCGGGACAGCGCCAGACTTCAGTACTTC. Protein product: CASSRRDSARLQYF.

The chain combines TRBV24-1 with TRBJ2-1, with TRBD1 identical over 8 bases. The V segment lost 4 bases and the J segment 2 bases; nucleotides outside the gene matches: 6. The length of the CDR3 is 16 residues. Germline V CDR1 and CDR2: KGHDR, SFDVKD. In nucleotides, the CDR3 is TGTGCCACCAGTGAACGGGACAGGTTCCCCTACAATGAGCAGTTCTTC. Encoded protein: CATSERDRFPYNEQFF.

This clonotype was recorded a few times. J is TRBJ1-1 and V is TRBV7-9; D ambiguous. V was shortened by 5 bases and J by 6 bases, with 16 bases between the two germline ends. Germline V gene sequence: CDR1 SEHNR, CDR2 FQNEAQ (reference sequence). The CDR3 has 14 amino acids. The CDR3 DNA reads TGTGCCAGCAGCAAAAGACGGGAGGACGCTGAAGCTTTCTTT. It codes for CASSKRREDAEAFF.

For this clonotype: One end of the junction does not line up with germline, which may come from a read error. The V call is TRBV30, the J call TRBJ2-5, with 7 bases fitting TRBD1. This CDR3 contains 13 residues. Germline V gene data show CDR1 as GTSNPN and CDR2 as SVGIG (reference sequence). Written as DNA, the CDR3 is TGTGCCTGGAGTGTAAAGGGGGCCAATATAAAAAACTTC. This gives the protein CAWSVKGANIKNF. Drawing the rest from reference TRBV30 and TRBJ2-5, the complete variable domain is SQTIHQWPATLVQPVGSPLSLECTVEGTSNPNLYWYRQAAGRGLQLLFYSVGIGQISSEVPQNLSASRPQDRQFILSSKKLLLSDSGFYLCAWSVKGANIKNFGPGTRLLVL.

This chain links TRBV12-3 or TRBV12-4 with TRBJ2-1, with TRBD2 as a possible D gene (5 bases). V lost 6 bases to trimming and J lost 2 bases, with 11 bases between them. The CDR3 loop spans 14 amino acids. CDR3 sequence: CASSNSAPYNEQFF. CDR3 bases: TGTGCCAGCAGCAATAGCGCTCCCTACAATGAGCAGTTCTTC.

V gene TRBV4-3 combines with J gene TRBJ2-7; 7 bases map to TRBD2. This CDR3 has 18 residues. The germline V gene encodes CDR1 LGHNA and CDR2 YSLEER. The trim removed 1 base at V and 1 base at J, leaving 13 bases unmatched. The CDR3 sequence: CASSQVLPTSLASYEQYF. For the CDR3, the DNA is TGCGCCAGCAGCCAAGTCTTGCCGACTAGCTTGGCTTCCTACGAGCAGTACTTC.

This clonotype was seen a few times. The chain couples TRBV27 to TRBJ2-7; TRBD2 aligns across 8 bases. The ends lost 3 bases at V and 5 bases at J; junction bases unmatched: 6. Germline CDR1 reads MNHEY; CDR2 reads SMNVEV (reference sequence). The CDR3 has 14 residues. The CDR3: CASSFAGTSNEQYF. For the CDR3, the DNA is TGTGCCAGCAGTTTTGCCGGGACTAGTAACGAGCAGTACTTC.

This chain links TRBV4-3 with TRBJ1-3; D unresolved. Trimming shortened V by 3 bases and J by 3 bases, and 6 bases separated the two germline ends. Germline V gene data show CDR1 as LGHNA and CDR2 as YSLEER. This CDR3 region has 13 residues. CDR3 nucleotides: TGCGCCAGCAGCCACCCTGTTGGAAACACCATATATTTT. Protein: CASSHPVGNTIYF.

This clonotype was seen more than once but under ten times. The chain employs TRBV24-1 and TRBJ1-2; D remains ambiguous. This CDR3 contains 14 residues. V was clipped by 4 bases and J by 4 bases, with 12 bases between them. Per germline, CDR1 KGHDR and CDR2 SFDVKD. The DNA of the CDR3 is TGTGCCACCAGTGACGCCCCGCCCTCCTATGGCTACACCTTC. Amino acid sequence: CATSDAPPSYGYTF.

The rearrangement links TRBV11-2 to TRBJ2-5, with 7 bases fitting TRBD2. J was trimmed by 5 bases and V by 0 bases; bases with no gene match: 6. CDR1 is SGHAT, CDR2 FQNNGV, per germline. The CDR3 is 15 residues long. The CDR3 protein is CASSLDRGLGETQYF. The DNA of the CDR3 is TGTGCCAGCAGCTTAGATCGAGGACTAGGGGAGACCCAGTACTTC.

To note about this clonotype: Germline and junction disagree at one end, which may indicate a read error. The CDR3 DNA follows: TGCAGCGCCCTAAGGTGGGGAACAGGTACGCAGTATTTT. It yields the protein CSALRWGTGTQYF. The chain carries TRBV29-1 and TRBJ2-3; a possible D gene is TRBD1 (5 bases). This CDR3 comprises 13 residues. Germline CDR1 SQVTM, CDR2 ANQGSEA.